Included here is one T cell receptor (beta chain) sequence, with context. Its antigen is unknown. Germline assignment: CDR1 SGHTA and CDR2 FQGNSA. The length of the CDR3 is 14 residues. V was shortened by 4 bases and J by 6 bases, with 15 bases between the two germline ends. Method: immunoSEQ multiplex PCR; TCRdb's copy keeps in-frame clones and lacks some. The profile shows about 24,000 clones, approximately 94% of them singletons. The sample is drawn from a study of STAT3 mutations in large granular lymphocyte leukemia. The study, taken as a whole, reports: Every T-LGLL patient had at least one immunodominant TCRbeta clonotype.

The chain uses TRBV7-2 and TRBJ1-2; weak D call: TRBD1 (6 bases). Sequenced: peripheral blood mononuclear cells. This sequence was found in a man in his forties with T-cell large granular lymphocyte leukemia. Some clones in this sample may be carry-over from other donors' samples. The CDR3 protein is CASSSTGQRNGYTF. The DNA for the CDR3 is TGTGCCAGCAGCTCGACCGGACAGCGAAATGGCTACACCTTC.